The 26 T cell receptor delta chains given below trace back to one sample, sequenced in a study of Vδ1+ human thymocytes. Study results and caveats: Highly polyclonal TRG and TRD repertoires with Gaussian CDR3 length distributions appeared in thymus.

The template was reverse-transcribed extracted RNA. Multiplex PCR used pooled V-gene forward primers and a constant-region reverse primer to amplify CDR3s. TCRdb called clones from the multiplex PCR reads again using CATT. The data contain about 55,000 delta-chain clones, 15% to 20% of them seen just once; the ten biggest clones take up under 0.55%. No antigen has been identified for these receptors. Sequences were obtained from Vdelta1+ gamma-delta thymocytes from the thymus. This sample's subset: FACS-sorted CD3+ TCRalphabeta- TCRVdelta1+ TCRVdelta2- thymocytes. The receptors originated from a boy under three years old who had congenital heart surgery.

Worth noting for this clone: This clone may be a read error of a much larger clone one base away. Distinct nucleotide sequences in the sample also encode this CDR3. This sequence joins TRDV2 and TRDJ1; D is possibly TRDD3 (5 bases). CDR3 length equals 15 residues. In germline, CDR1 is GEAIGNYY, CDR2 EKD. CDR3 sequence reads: CACDSHGSMPRGLIF. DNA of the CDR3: TGTGCCTGTGACTCGCACGGGTCAATGCCTCGGGGACTCATCTTC.

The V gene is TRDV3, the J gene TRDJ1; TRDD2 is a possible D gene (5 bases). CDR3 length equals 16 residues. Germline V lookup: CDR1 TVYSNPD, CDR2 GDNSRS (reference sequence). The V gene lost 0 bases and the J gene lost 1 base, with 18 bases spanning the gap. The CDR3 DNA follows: TGTGCCTTTAGGGGTCCTTCTTTAGATTCCACCGATAAACTCATCTTT. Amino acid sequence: CAFRGPSLDSTDKLIF.

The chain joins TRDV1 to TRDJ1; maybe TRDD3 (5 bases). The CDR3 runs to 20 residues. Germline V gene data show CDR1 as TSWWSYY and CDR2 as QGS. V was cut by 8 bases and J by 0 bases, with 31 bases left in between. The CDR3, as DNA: TGTGCTCTTAATACTGTTCTGATTAAACTGGAGGGGAGCTACACCGATAAACTCATCTTT. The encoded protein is CALNTVLIKLEGSYTDKLIF.

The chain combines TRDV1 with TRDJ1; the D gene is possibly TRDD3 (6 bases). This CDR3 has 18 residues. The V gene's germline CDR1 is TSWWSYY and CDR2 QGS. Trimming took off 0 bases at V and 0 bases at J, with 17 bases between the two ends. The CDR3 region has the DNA TGTGCTCTTGGGGAACTGGAGGCGGGGATGTTTAACACCGATAAACTCATCTTT. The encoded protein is CALGELEAGMFNTDKLIF.

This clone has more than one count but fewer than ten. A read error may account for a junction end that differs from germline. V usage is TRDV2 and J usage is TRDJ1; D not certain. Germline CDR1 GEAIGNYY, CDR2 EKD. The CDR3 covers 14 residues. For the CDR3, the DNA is TGTGCCTGTGGCACCGCGGGAGATACCGATAAACTCATCTTT. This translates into CACGTAGDTDKLIF.

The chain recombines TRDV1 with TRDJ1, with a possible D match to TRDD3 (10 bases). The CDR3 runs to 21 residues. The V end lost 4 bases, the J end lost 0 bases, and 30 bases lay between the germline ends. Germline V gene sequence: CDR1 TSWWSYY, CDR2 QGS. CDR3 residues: CALGGPSYVATGGFYTDKLIF. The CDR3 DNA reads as TGTGCTCTTGGGGGACCTTCCTACGTCGCTACTGGGGGATTTTACACCGATAAACTCATCTTT.

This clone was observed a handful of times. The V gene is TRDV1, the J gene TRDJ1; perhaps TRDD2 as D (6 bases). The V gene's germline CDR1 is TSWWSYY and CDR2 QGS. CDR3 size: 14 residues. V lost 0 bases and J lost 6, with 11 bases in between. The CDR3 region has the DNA TGTGCTCTTGGGGAACTAACTTCCTCTTATAAACTCATCTTT. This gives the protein CALGELTSSYKLIF.

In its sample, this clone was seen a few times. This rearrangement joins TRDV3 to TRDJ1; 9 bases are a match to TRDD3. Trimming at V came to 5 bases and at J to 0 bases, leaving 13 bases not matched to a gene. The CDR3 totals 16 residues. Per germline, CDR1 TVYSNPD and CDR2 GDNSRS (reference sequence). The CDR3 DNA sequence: TGTGCCCGTCTGGGGCTGGGGGATTTGTACACCGATAAACTCATCTTT. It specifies CARLGLGDLYTDKLIF.

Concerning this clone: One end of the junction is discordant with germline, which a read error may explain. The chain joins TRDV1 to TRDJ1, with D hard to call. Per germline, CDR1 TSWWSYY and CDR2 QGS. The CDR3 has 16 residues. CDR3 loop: CALGGITISYTDKLTF. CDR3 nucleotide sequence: TGTGCTCTTGGGGGAATAACGATCTCTTACACCGATAAACTCACCTTT.

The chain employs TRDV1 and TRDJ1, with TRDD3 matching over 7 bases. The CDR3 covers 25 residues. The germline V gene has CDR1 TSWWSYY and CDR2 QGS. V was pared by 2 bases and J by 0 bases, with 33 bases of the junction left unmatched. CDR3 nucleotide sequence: TGTGCTCTTGGGGAAACTGGGGATTGCGATTCTTCCCAGAGATGGGATTCGCCGGACACCGATAAACTCATCTTT. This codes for CALGETGDCDSSQRWDSPDTDKLIF.

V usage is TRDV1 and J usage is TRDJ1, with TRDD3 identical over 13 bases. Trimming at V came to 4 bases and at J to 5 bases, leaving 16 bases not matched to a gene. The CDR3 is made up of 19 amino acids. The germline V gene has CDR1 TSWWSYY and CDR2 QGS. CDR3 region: CALGGLISYTGGYGDKLIF. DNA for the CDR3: TGTGCTCTTGGGGGCCTCATTTCCTACACTGGGGGATACGGAGATAAACTCATCTTT.

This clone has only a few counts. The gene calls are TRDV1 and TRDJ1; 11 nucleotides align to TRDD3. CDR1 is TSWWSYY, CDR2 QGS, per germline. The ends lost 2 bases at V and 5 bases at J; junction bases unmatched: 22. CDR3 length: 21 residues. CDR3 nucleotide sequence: TGTGCTCTTGGGGAAGGGTTGATTCCTGGGGGATACCCCATCAAGCCGGATAAACTCATCTTT. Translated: CALGEGLIPGGYPIKPDKLIF.

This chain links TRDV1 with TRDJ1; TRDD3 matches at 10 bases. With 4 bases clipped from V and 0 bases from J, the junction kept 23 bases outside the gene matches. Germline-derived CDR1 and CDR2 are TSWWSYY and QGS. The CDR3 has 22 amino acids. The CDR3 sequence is CALGVRFSYVLGDEGYTDKLIF. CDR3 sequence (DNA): TGTGCTCTTGGGGTCCGTTTTTCCTACGTACTGGGGGATGAGGGGTACACCGATAAACTCATCTTT.

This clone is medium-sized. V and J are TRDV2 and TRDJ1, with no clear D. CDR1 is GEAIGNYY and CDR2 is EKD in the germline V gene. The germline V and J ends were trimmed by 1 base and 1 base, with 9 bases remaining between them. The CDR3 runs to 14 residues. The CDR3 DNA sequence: TGTGCCTGTGACACGGGGTGGGCCACCGATAAACTCATCTTT. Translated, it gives CACDTGWATDKLIF.

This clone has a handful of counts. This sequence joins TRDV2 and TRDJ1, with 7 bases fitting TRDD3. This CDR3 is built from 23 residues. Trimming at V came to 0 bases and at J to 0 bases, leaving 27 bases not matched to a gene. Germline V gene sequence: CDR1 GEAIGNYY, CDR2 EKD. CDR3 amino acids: CACDTVACLRGGHPNPYTDKLIF. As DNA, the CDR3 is TGTGCCTGTGACACCGTAGCATGCCTGCGTGGGGGACACCCGAACCCGTACACCGATAAACTCATCTTT.

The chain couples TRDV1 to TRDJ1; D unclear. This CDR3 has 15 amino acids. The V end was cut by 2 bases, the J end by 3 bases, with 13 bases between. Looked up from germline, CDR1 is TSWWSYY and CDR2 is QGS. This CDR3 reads CALGEFYTGPDKLIF. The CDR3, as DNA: TGTGCTCTTGGGGAATTTTACACAGGTCCCGATAAACTCATCTTT.

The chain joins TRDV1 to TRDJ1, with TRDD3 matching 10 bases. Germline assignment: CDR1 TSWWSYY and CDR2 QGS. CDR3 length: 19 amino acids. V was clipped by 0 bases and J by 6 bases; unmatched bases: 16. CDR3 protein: CALGELPSSVLGDLNKLIF. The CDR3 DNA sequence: TGTGCTCTTGGGGAACTTCCTTCCTCCGTACTGGGGGATCTTAATAAACTCATCTTT.

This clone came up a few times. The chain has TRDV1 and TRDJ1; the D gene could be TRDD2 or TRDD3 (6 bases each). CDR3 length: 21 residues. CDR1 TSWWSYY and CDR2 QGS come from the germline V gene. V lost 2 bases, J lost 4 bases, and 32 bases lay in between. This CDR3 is CALGEMRSLPPVVVGIDKLIF. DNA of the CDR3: TGTGCTCTTGGGGAAATGAGGAGCCTTCCCCCAGTCGTGGTGGGGATCGATAAACTCATCTTT.

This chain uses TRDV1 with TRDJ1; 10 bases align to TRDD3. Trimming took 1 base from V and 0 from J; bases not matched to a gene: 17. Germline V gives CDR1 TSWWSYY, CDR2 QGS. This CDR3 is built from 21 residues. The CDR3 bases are TGTGCTCTTGGGGAACCAGAGAGGGGCTGGGGGATAGCCCTGTACACCGATAAACTCATCTTT. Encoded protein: CALGEPERGWGIALYTDKLIF.

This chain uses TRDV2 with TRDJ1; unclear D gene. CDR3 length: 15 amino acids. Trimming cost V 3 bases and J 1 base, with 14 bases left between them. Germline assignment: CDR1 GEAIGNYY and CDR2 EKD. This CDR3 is CACDSYCRGTDKLIF. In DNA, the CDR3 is TGTGCCTGTGACTCGTACTGTCGGGGCACCGATAAACTCATCTTT.

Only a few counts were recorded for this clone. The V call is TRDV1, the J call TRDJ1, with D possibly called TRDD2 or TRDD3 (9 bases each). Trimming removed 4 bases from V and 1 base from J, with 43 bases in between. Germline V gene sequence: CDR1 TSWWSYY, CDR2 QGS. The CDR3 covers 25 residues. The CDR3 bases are TGTGCTCTTGGGGGAAAGCAATCCCTTCCTACTTGCCTGAGCTGGGGATACGCAGGCACCGATAAACTCATCTTT. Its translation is CALGGKQSLPTCLSWGYAGTDKLIF.

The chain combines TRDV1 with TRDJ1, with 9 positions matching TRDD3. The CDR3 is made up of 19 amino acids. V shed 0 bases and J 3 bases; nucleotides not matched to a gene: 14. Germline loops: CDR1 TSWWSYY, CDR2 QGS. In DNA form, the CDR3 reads TGTGCTCTTGGGGAACTAGTCCTGGGGGATGCGCACTCGGCCGATAAACTCATCTTT. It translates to CALGELVLGDAHSADKLIF.

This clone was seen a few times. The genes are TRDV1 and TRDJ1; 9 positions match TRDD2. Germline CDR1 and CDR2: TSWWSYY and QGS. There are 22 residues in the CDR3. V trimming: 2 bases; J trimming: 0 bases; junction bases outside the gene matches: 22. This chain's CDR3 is CALGECPSYGHMADPYTDKLIF. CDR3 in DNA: TGTGCTCTTGGGGAATGTCCTTCCTACGGCCATATGGCGGATCCGTACACCGATAAACTCATCTTT.

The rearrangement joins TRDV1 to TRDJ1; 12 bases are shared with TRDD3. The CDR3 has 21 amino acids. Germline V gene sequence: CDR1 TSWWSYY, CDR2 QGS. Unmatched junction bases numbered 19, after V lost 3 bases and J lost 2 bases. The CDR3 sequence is CALGETFAYRTGGYRTDKLIF. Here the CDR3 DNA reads TGTGCTCTTGGGGAGACCTTCGCTTACCGTACTGGGGGATACAGGACCGATAAACTCATCTTT.

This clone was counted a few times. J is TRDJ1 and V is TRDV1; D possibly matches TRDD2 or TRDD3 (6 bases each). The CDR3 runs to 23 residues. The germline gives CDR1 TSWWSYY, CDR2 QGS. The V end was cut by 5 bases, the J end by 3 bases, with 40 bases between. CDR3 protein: CALGFPSLNLRRRRTGSPDKLIF. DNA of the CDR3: TGTGCTCTTGGGTTTCCTTCCCTGAACCTACGCCGGAGACGTACTGGGTCCCCCGATAAACTCATCTTT.

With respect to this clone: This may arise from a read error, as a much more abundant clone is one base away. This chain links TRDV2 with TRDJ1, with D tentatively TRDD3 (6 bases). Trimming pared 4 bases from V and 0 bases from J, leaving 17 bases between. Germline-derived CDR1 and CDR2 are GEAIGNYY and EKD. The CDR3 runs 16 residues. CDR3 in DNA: TGTGCCTGTGATGTGCTTGTACTGGGCTACACCGATAAACTCATCTTT. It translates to CACDVLVLGYTDKLIF.